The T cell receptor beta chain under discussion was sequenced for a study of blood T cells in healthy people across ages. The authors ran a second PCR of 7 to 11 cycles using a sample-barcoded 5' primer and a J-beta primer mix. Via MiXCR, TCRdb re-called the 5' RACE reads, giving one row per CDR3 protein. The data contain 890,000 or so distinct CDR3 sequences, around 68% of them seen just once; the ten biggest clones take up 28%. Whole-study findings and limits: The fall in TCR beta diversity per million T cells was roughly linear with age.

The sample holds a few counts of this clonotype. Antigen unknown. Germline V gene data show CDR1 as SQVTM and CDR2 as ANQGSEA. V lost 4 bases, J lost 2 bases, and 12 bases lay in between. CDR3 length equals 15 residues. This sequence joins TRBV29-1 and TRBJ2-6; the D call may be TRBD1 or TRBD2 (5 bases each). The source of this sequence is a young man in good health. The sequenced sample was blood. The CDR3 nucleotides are TGCAGCGTTGGAACGGGGCGAGCTGGGGCCAACGTCCTGACTTTC. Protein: CSVGTGRAGANVLTF.